One and the same sample provided the 2 T cell receptor beta chains below, sequenced in a study of CD8+ T cells in alopecia areata. Treatment denoted: oral pan-JAK inhibitor, 5-10 mg twice daily. Extracted RNA was reverse transcribed into cDNA, the sequencing template. The protocol was immunoSEQ multiplex PCR, while the TCRdb copy is restricted to in-frame clones and leaves out a portion. The sample holds 150,000 to 200,000 clones; more than 55% are singletons and the top ten take approximately 1.3%. Specimen: CD4+ T cells sorted from blood, collected around week 50, from a patient treated with tofacitinib. The receptors originated from a human donor with alopecia areata.

This clone was detected only a few times. This chain links TRBV5-4 with TRBJ1-1; 7 bases line up with TRBD1. V trimming: 3 bases; J trimming: 5 bases; junction bases outside the gene matches: 4. CDR1 is SGHNT, CDR2 YYREEE, per germline (reference sequence). This CDR3 has 13 residues. CDR3 loop: CASSSRRGTEAFF. The CDR3 region has the DNA TGTGCCAGCAGCTCTCGCAGGGGGACTGAAGCTTTCTTT. The whole variable domain, remainder taken from reference TRBV5-4 and TRBJ1-1, is ETGVTQSPTHLIKTRGQQVTLRCSSQSGHNTVSWYQQALGQGPQFIFQYYREEENGRGNFPPRFSGLQFPNYSSELNVNALELDDSALYLCASSSRRGTEAFFGQGTRLTVV.

J is TRBJ2-1 and V is TRBV4-3; TRBD1 or TRBD2 may be the D gene (6 bases each). The V end lost 0 bases, the J end lost 5 bases, and 17 bases lay between the germline ends. The CDR3 contains 17 residues. The germline V gene encodes CDR1 LGHNA and CDR2 YSLEER. This CDR3 is CASSQDRGNDRNNEQFF. The CDR3 DNA reads TGCGCCAGCAGCCAAGATCGGGGGAACGACAGGAACAATGAGCAGTTCTTC.